These 13 T cell receptor beta chains originate from one sample sequenced in a study of OX40 agonist ivuxolimab in advanced cancers. Profiled with immunoSEQ multiplex PCR; TCRdb holds only in-frame clones, not every one. Of about 100,000 clones listed, about nine tenths were seen once; the top ten hold over 0.3%. The starting material was CD4+ or CD8+ T cells sorted from blood, obtained in a trial of the OX40 agonist ivuxolimab. The receptor source for this set is an adult with an advanced solid tumor such as melanoma, head and neck, liver or kidney cancer.

The chain is built from TRBV5-1 and TRBJ2-4; D gene unclear. The length of the CDR3 is 16 residues. In germline, CDR1 is SGHRS, CDR2 YFSETQ. The V and J ends lost 0 bases and 1 base respectively, with 11 bases between them. The CDR3 region is CASSLEALGAKNIQYF. The CDR3 DNA is TGCGCCAGCAGCTTGGAGGCCCTGGGGGCCAAAAACATTCAGTACTTC.

The chain is built from TRBV7-9 and TRBJ2-2; tentatively, D is TRBD1 (6 bases). V lost 6 bases and J 0 bases, leaving 11 bases between the germline ends. Germline V gives CDR1 SEHNR, CDR2 FQNEAQ (reference sequence). The CDR3 totals 15 residues. In nucleotides, the CDR3 is TGTGCCAGCAGTCCTAACAGGGCGAACACCGGGGAGCTGTTTTTT. Its protein product is CASSPNRANTGELFF.

The chain combines TRBV29-1 with TRBJ2-3; D may correspond to TRBD1 or TRBD2 (5 bases each). The germline V and J ends were trimmed by 1 base and 0 bases, with 8 bases remaining between them. The CDR3 consists of 14 residues. Germline loops: CDR1 SQVTM, CDR2 ANQGSEA. The CDR3 bases are TGCAGCGTTGAAGGAGGGGTTAGCACAGATACGCAGTATTTT. Encoded protein: CSVEGGVSTDTQYF.

The chain couples TRBV6-5 to TRBJ2-1, with TRBD2 identical over 7 bases. Germline CDR1 and CDR2: MNHEY and SVGAGI. J was trimmed by 9 bases and V by 4 bases; bases with no gene match: 12. The CDR3 runs 15 residues. The CDR3 region is CASSWGLAGLGEQFF. The CDR3 DNA reads as TGTGCCAGCAGTTGGGGTTTAGCGGGTTTGGGTGAGCAGTTCTTC.

This rearrangement joins TRBV7-2 to TRBJ1-1; D is uncertain. Germline CDR1 reads SGHTA; CDR2 reads FQGNSA. The CDR3 spans 12 residues. Trimming took 4 bases from V and 10 from J, leaving 13 bases between them. The CDR3 DNA reads TGTGCCAGCAGCTGGGGTCAGCTCCGAGCTTTCTTT. Translated, it gives CASSWGQLRAFF.

This chain links TRBV5-4 with TRBJ1-2; perhaps TRBD1 as D (6 bases). The germline gives CDR1 SGHNT, CDR2 YYREEE (reference sequence). This CDR3 is built from 15 residues. The V end was cut by 4 bases, the J end by 8 bases, with 21 bases between. The CDR3 reads CASSDTGGTAQGYTF. CDR3 in DNA: TGTGCCAGCAGCGATACCGGGGGCACAGCTCAAGGCTACACCTTC.

V is TRBV7-9 and J is TRBJ2-4; D is unresolved. There are 8 residues in the CDR3. Trimming took off 5 bases at V and 16 bases at J, with 6 bases between the two ends. CDR1 SEHNR and CDR2 FQNEAQ come from the germline V gene (reference sequence). The DNA for the CDR3 is TGTGCCAGCAGCCCTGACTACTTC. This sequence encodes CASSPDYF. Looking up the rest from reference TRBV7-9 and TRBJ2-4 gives the full variable domain: DTGVSQNPRHKITKRGQNVTFRCDPISEHNRLYWYRQTLGQGPEFLTYFQNEAQLEKSRLLSDRFSAERPKGSFSTLEIQRTEQGDSAMYLCASSPDYFGAGTRLSVL.

The chain links TRBV25-1 to TRBJ1-5, with D possibly TRBD1 on 6 matching bases. Between the trimmed V and J ends, which lost 3 bases and 1 base, there was a span of 7 bases. The germline V gene has CDR1 MGHDK and CDR2 SYGVNS. This CDR3 has 14 amino acids. The CDR3, as DNA: TGTGCCAGCAGTGAGGGACAAAGCAATCAGCCCCAGCATTTT. Translation gives CASSEGQSNQPQHF.

The genes are TRBV19 and TRBJ2-3, with D perhaps TRBD2 (6 bases). Germline loops: CDR1 LNHDA, CDR2 SQIVND (reference sequence). This CDR3 spans 16 amino acids. V dropped 4 bases and J dropped 3 bases, with 17 bases sitting between them. For the CDR3, the DNA is TGTGCCAGTAGTAATTTCCGGGAGACTATGACAGATACGCAGTATTTT. As protein: CASSNFRETMTDTQYF.

The CDR3 protein is CASSPRGHSTDTQYF. CDR3 DNA: TGTGCCAGCAGCCCTAGGGGACACAGCACAGATACGCAGTATTTT. The rearrangement links TRBV7-8 to TRBJ2-3; a weak D match, TRBD1 (6 bases). V was pared by 5 bases and J by 0 bases, with 12 bases between. Germline lookup yields CDR1 SGHVS and CDR2 FQNEAQ. The CDR3 contains 15 residues.

V gene TRBV7-9 combines with J gene TRBJ2-7; 7 bases align to TRBD1. This CDR3 region has 16 residues. V lost 5 bases to trimming and J lost 2 bases; unmatched junction nucleotides: 12. The germline V gene encodes CDR1 SEHNR and CDR2 FQNEAQ (reference sequence). CDR3: CASSPGRGQKPYEQYF. CDR3 nucleotides: TGTGCCAGCAGCCCAGGTAGGGGACAGAAACCCTACGAGCAGTACTTC. Complete variable domain (other parts from reference TRBV7-9 and TRBJ2-7): DTGVSQNPRHKITKRGQNVTFRCDPISEHNRLYWYRQTLGQGPEFLTYFQNEAQLEKSRLLSDRFSAERPKGSFSTLEIQRTEQGDSAMYLCASSPGRGQKPYEQYFGPGTRLTVT.

V usage is TRBV7-2 and J usage is TRBJ2-7; no clear D. The V and J ends lost 5 bases and 1 base respectively, with 15 bases between them. Germline V gene sequence: CDR1 SGHTA, CDR2 FQGNSA. The CDR3 spans 15 residues. The CDR3 here is CASSAPFLGSYEQYF. The CDR3 bases are TGTGCCAGCAGCGCCCCGTTCCTGGGATCCTACGAGCAGTACTTC.

This chain connects TRBV5-6 to TRBJ2-5, with D perhaps matching TRBD1 (6 bases). V lost 4 bases to trimming and J lost 2 bases, with 12 bases between them. This CDR3 region has 14 residues. Germline assignment: CDR1 SGHDT and CDR2 YYEEEE. CDR3: CASSQQGSQETQYF. CDR3 nucleotide sequence: TGTGCCAGCAGCCAACAGGGCAGTCAAGAGACCCAGTACTTC. Supplemented by reference TRBV5-6 and TRBJ2-5, the full variable domain reads DAGVTQSPTHLIKTRGQQVTLRCSPKSGHDTVSWYQQALGQGPQFIFQYYEEEERQRGNFPDRFSGHQFPNYSSELNVNALLLGDSALYLCASSQQGSQETQYFGPGTRLLVL.